This T cell receptor beta chain was obtained from a study of blood T cell repertoires in COVID-19. V shed 5 bases and J shed 6 bases, with 17 bases lying between them. CDR3 length: 16 residues. Germline lookup yields CDR1 SGHAT and CDR2 FQNNGV. Using immunoSEQ multiplex PCR, the repertoire was profiled, and TCRdb retains in-frame clones only, with some absent. The table has about 310,000 clones, roughly 87% seen once; the top ten hold 1%. The sample comprised peripheral blood. The J gene is TRBJ1-6, the V gene TRBV11-2; TRBD1 might be the D (5 bases). This clonotype was sampled from a man aged 50 or older with active or convalescent COVID-19. CDR3 region: CASSRGRGESNSPLHF. CDR3 nucleotide sequence: TGTGCCAGCAGCCGCGGTAGGGGCGAGAGTAATTCACCCCTCCACTTT.